This T cell receptor beta chain is from a study of PD-1 blockade in mismatch repair-deficient tumors. Every patient had mismatch repair deficiency by PCR or immunohistochemistry. This clone was detected only once. Its antigen is currently unknown. The CDR3 has 16 amino acids. Germline CDR1 reads SQVTM; CDR2 reads ANQGSEA. V was pared by 2 bases and J by 2 bases, with 19 bases between. Clones were read by immunoSEQ multiplex PCR, and TCRdb kept only the in-frame ones, dropping some. The data show 85,000 to 130,000 clones, 82% seen once. The study, taken as a whole, reports: Tumor-resident clones, often undetectable pretreatment in blood, expanded then contracted after pembrolizumab.

The chain employs TRBV29-1 and TRBJ2-7; TRBD1 or TRBD2 may be the D gene (5 bases each). The sequencing used peripheral blood, collected 36 weeks after starting pembrolizumab. The receptor's source is an adult with mismatch repair-deficient cancer. The CDR3 DNA reads as TGCAGCGTTGAATTGGTATCCGGGACGTCGGCCTACGAGCAGTACTTC. It encodes CSVELVSGTSAYEQYF.